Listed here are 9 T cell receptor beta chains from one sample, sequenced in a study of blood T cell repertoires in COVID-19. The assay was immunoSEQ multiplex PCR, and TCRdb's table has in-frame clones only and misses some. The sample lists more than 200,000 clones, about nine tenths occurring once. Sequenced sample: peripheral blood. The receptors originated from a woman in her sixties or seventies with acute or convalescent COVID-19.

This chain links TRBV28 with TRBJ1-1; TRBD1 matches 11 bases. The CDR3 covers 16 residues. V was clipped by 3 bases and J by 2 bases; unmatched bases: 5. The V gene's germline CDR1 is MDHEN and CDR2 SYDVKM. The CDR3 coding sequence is TGTGCCAGCAGTTTTTCGCGGACAGGGGGCAACACTGAAGCTTTCTTT. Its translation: CASSFSRTGGNTEAFF.

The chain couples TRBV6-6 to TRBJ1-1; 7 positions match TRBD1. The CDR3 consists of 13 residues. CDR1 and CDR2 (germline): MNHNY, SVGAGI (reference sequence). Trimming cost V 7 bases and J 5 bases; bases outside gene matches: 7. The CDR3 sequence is CASTDREMTEAFF. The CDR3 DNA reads TGTGCCAGCACCGACAGGGAGATGACTGAAGCTTTCTTT.

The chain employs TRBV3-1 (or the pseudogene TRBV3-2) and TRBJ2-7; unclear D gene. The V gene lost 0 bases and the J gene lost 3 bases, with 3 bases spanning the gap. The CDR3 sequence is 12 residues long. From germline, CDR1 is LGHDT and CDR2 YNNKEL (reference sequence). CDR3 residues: CASSQDGYEQYF. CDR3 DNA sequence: TGTGCCAGCAGCCAAGACGGCTACGAGCAGTACTTC.

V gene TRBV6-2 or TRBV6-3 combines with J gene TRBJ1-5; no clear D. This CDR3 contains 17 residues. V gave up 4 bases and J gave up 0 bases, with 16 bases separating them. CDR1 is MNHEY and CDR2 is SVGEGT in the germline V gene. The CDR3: CASSFYPPRSSNQPQHF. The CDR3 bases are TGTGCCAGCAGTTTCTATCCTCCGAGGAGTAGCAATCAGCCCCAGCATTTT.

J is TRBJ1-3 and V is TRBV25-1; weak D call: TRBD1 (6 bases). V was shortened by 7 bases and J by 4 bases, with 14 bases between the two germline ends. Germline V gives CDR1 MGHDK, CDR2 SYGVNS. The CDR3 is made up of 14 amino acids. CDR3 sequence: CASTPGGLGNTIYF. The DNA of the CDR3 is TGTGCCAGCACCCCTGGGGGCTTGGGAAACACCATATATTTT. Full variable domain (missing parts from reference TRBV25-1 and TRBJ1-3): EADIYQTPRYLVIGTGKKITLECSQTMGHDKMYWYQQDPGMELHLIHYSYGVNSTEKGDLSSESTVSRIRTEHFPLTLESARPSHTSQYLCASTPGGLGNTIYFGEGSWLTVV.

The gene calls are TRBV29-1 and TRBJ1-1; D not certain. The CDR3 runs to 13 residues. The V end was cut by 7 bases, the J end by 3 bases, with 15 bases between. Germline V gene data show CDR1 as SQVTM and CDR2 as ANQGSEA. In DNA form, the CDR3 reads TGCAGCGCCCAGGCCGATCCGGACACTGAAGCTTTCTTT. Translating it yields CSAQADPDTEAFF.

The CDR3 sequence is CASSLRASGRGGETQYF. CDR3 DNA sequence: TGTGCCAGCAGTCTACGAGCTAGCGGGAGAGGGGGAGAGACCCAGTACTTC. This chain uses TRBV7-2 with TRBJ2-5; 10 bases are shared with TRBD2. Germline V CDR1 and CDR2: SGHTA, FQGNSA. Unmatched junction bases numbered 14, after V lost 6 bases and J lost 4 bases. The CDR3 covers 17 residues. Full variable domain (rest looked up from reference TRBV7-2 and TRBJ2-5): GAGVSQSPSNKVTEKGKDVELRCDPISGHTALYWYRQSLGQGLEFLIYFQGNSAPDKSGLPSDRFSAERTGGSVSTLTIQRTQQEDSAVYLCASSLRASGRGGETQYFGPGTRLLVL.

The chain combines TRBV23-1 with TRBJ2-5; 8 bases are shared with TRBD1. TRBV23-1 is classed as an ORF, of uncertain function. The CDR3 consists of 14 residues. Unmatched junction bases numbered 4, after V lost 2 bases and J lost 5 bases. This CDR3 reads CASSQETGAETQYF. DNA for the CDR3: TGCGCCAGCAGTCAAGAGACAGGGGCGGAGACCCAGTACTTC.

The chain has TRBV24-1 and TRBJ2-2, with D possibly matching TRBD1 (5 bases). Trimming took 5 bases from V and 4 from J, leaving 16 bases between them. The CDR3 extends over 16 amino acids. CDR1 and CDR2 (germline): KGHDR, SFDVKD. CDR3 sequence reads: CATSAPAGPVTGELFF. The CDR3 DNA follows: TGTGCCACCAGTGCCCCGGCAGGGCCGGTCACCGGGGAGCTGTTTTTT.